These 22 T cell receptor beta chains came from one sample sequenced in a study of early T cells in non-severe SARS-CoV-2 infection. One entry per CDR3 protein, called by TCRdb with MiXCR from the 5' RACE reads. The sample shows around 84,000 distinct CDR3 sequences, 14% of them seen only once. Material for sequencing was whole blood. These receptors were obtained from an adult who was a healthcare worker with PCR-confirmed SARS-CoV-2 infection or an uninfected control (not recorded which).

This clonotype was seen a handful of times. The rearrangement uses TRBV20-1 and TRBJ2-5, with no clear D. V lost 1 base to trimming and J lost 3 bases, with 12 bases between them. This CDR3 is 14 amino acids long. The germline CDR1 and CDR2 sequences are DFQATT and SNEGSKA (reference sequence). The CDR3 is CSARALVTEETQYF. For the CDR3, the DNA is TGCAGTGCTAGAGCCTTAGTGACGGAAGAGACCCAGTACTTC.

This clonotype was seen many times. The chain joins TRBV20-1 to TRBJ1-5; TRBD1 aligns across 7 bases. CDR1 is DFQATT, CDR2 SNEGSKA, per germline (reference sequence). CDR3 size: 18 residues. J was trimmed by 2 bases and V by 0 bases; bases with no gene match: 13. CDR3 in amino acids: CSARDPAAGGLGNQPQHF. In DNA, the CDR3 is TGCAGTGCTAGAGATCCAGCGGCAGGGGGACTGGGCAATCAGCCCCAGCATTTT.

This chain's CDR3 is CSAPGAGNTIYF. CDR3 sequence (DNA): TGCAGTGCCCCAGGGGCTGGAAACACCATATATTTT. The V and J genes are TRBV20-1 and TRBJ1-3; a possible D gene is TRBD1 (6 bases). CDR1 is DFQATT and CDR2 is SNEGSKA in the germline V gene (reference sequence). The CDR3 spans 12 residues. Trimming cost V 6 bases and J 2 bases, with 8 bases left between them.

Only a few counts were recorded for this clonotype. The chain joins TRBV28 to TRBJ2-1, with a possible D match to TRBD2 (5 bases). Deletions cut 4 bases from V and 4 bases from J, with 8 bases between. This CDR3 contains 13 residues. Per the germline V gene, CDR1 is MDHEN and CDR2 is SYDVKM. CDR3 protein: CASSSGNYNEQFF. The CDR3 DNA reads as TGTGCCAGCAGTTCGGGGAATTACAATGAGCAGTTCTTC. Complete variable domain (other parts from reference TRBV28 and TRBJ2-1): DVKVTQSSRYLVKRTGEKVFLECVQDMDHENMFWYRQDPGLGLRLIYFSYDVKMKEKGDIPEGYSVSREKKERFSLILESASTNQTSMYLCASSSGNYNEQFFGPGTRLTVL.

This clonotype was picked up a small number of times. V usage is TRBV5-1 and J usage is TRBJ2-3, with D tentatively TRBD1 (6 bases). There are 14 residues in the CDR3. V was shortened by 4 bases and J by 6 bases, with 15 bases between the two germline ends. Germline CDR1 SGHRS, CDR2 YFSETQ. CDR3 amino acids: CASSRQGHADTQYF. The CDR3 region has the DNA TGCGCCAGCAGCAGGCAGGGGCACGCGGATACGCAGTATTTT. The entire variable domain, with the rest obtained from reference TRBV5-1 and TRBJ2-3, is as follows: KAGVTQTPRYLIKTRGQQVTLSCSPISGHRSVSWYQQTPGQGLQFLFEYFSETQRNKGNFPGRFSGRQFSNSRSEMNVSTLELGDSALYLCASSRQGHADTQYFGPGTRLTVL.

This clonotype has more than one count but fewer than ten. CDR3 residues: CSVGQGGSGELFF. The CDR3 nucleotides read TGCAGCGTTGGCCAAGGGGGTAGCGGGGAGCTGTTTTTT. The chain is built from TRBV29-1 and TRBJ2-2, with D possibly TRBD1 on 6 matching bases. Germline V gives CDR1 SQVTM, CDR2 ANQGSEA. This CDR3 region has 13 residues. V was cut by 4 bases and J by 7 bases, with 13 bases left in between.

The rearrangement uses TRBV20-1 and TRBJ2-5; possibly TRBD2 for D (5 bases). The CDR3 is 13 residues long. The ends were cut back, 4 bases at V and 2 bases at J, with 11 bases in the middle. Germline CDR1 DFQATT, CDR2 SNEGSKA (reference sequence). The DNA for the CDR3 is TGCAGTGCTAACGGGAAACCTCAAGAGACCCAGTACTTC. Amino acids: CSANGKPQETQYF.

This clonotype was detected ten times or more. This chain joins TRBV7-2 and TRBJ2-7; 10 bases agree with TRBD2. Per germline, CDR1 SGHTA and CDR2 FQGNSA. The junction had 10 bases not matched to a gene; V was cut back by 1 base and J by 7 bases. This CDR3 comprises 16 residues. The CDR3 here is CASSLDLAGEGGEQYF. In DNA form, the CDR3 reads TGTGCCAGCAGCTTAGATCTAGCGGGAGAGGGAGGTGAGCAGTACTTC.

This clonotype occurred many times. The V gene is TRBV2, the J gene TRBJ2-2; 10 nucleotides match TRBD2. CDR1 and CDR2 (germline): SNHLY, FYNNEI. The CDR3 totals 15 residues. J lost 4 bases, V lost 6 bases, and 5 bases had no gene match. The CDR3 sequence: CASSRSGRATGELFF. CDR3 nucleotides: TGTGCCAGCAGCCGGAGCGGGAGGGCCACCGGGGAGCTGTTTTTT.

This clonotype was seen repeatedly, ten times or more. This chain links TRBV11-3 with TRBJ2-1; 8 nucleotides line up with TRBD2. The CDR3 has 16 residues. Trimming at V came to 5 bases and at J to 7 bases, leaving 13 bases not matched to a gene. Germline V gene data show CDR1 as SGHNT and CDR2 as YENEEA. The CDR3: CASSPRGREGRNEQFF. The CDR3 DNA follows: TGTGCCAGCAGCCCCCGGGGCCGGGAGGGCCGGAATGAGCAGTTCTTC.

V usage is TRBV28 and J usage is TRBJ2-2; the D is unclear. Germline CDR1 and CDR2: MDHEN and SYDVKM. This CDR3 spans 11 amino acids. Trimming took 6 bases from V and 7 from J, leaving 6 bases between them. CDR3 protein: CASSYHGELFF. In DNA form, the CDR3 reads TGTGCCAGCAGCTACCACGGGGAGCTGTTTTTT.

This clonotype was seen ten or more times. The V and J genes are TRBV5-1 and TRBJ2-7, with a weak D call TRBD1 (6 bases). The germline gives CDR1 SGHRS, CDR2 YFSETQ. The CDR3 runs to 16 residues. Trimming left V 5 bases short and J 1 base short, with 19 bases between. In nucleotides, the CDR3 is TGCGCCAGCAGGCCTATGGAAGGACAGACTTCCTACGAGCAGTACTTC. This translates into CASRPMEGQTSYEQYF. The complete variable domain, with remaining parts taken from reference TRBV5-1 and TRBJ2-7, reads KAGVTQTPRYLIKTRGQQVTLSCSPISGHRSVSWYQQTPGQGLQFLFEYFSETQRNKGNFPGRFSGRQFSNSRSEMNVSTLELGDSALYLCASRPMEGQTSYEQYFGPGTRLTVT.

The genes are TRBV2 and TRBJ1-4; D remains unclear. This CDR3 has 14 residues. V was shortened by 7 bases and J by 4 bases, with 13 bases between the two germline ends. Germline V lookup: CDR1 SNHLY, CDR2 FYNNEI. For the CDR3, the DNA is TGTGCCAGCACCGCGGGGTGGAATAATGAAAAACTGTTTTTT. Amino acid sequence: CASTAGWNNEKLFF.

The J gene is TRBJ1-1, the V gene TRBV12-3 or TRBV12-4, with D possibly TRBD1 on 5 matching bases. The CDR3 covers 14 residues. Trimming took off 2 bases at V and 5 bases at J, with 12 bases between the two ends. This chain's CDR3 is CASSLQGGLTEAFF. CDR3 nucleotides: TGTGCCAGCAGTTTACAGGGTGGTTTGACTGAAGCTTTCTTT.

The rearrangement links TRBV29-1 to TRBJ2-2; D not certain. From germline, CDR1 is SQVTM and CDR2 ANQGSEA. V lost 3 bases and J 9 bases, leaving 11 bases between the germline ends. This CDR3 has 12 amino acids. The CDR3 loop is CSVDSGSRELFF. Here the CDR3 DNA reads TGCAGCGTTGATTCTGGGTCCAGGGAGCTGTTTTTT.

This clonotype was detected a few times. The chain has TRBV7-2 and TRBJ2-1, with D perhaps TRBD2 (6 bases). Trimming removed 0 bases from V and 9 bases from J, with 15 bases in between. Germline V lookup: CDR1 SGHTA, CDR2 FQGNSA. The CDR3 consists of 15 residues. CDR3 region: CASSLAGGMVGEQFF. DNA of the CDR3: TGTGCCAGCAGCTTAGCGGGCGGGATGGTGGGTGAGCAGTTCTTC.

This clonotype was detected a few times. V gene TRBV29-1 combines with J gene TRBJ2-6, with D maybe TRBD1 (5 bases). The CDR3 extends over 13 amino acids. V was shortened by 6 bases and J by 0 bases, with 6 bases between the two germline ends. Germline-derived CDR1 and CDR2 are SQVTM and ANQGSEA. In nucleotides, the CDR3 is TGCAGCGTCGACAGCTCTGGGGCCAACGTCCTGACTTTC. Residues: CSVDSSGANVLTF.

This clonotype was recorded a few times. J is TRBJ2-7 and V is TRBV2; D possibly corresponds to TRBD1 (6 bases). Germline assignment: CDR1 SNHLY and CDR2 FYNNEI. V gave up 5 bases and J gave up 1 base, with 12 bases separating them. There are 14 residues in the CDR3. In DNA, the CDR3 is TGTGCCAGCAGTTTACAGGGTGAATCCTACGAGCAGTACTTC. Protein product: CASSLQGESYEQYF.

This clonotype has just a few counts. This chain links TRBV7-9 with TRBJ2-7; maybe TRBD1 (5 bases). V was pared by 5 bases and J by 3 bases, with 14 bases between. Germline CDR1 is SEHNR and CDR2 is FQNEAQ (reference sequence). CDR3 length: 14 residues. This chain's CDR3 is CASSRASRVYEQYF. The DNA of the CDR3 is TGTGCCAGCAGCCGAGCTTCCAGGGTCTACGAGCAGTACTTC.

DNA for the CDR3: TGCAGCGCGGGACGGAGCTACGAGCAGTACTTC. It translates to CSAGRSYEQYF. The chain links TRBV29-1 to TRBJ2-7, with D possibly called TRBD1 or TRBD2 (5 bases each). Germline CDR1 SQVTM, CDR2 ANQGSEA. The V and J ends lost 7 bases and 3 bases respectively, with 10 bases between them. This CDR3 has 11 residues.

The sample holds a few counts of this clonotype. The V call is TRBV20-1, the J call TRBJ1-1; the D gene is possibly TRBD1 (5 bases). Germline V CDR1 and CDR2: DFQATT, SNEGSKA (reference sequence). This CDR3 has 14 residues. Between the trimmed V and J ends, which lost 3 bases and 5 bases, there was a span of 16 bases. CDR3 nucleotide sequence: TGCAGTGCTAGTACGGGGGTCAGTGAGACTGAAGCTTTCTTT. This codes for CSASTGVSETEAFF.

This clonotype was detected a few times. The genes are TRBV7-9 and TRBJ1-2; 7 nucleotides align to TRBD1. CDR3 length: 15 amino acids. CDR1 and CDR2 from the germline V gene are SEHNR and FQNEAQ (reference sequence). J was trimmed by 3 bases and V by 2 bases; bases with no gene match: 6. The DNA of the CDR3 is TGTGCCAGCAGCTTAAGGTCTGGGACAGACTATGGCTACACCTTC. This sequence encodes CASSLRSGTDYGYTF.